Included here is one T cell receptor (beta chain) sequence, with context. Its antigen is still unknown. The junction departs from germline at one end; a sequencing error may be responsible. The record originates from a study of cytomegalovirus exposure and HLA in healthy donors. The primer mix had 60 Vbeta and 13 Jbeta primers. Some clones are missing from TCRdb's copy, which holds only in-frame ones; the method was immunoSEQ multiplex PCR. The repertoire holds some 120,000 clones, with 83% as singletons. Study-level findings and limits: Donor immune exposure was known only as CMV serostatus. Analysis performed later showed TCR beta chains linked to HLA being more clonally expanded than equally common others.

The CDR3 runs 15 residues. Germline lookup yields CDR1 SSHAT and CDR2 FNYEAQ (reference sequence). Sequenced: PBMCs. This rearrangement joins TRBV7-7 to TRBJ1-4, with a possible D match to TRBD1 (5 bases). The TCR originated in a woman aged 40 to 50 in good health and CMV-seropositive. CDR3 coding DNA: TGTGCTAGCAGCTTAAGCAGGGCAACTAATGAAAAACTGTTTTTT. Protein product: CASSLSRATNEKLFF.